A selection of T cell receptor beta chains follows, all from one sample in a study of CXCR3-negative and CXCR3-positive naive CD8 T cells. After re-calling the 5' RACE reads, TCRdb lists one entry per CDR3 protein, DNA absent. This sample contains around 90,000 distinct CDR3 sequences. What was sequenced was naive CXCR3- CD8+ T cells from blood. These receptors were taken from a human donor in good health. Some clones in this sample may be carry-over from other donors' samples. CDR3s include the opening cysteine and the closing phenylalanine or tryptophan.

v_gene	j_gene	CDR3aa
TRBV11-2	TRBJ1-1	CASSSSWTAMNTEAFF
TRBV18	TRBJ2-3	CASSSGQGRDTQYF
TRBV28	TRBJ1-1	CASSSHRQGYTEAFF
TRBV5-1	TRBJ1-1	CASSLDRINTEAFF
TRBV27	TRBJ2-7	CASSERESSYEQYF
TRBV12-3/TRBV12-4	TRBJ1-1	CASSTGYTEAFF
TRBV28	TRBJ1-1	CASSLIGVGATEAFF
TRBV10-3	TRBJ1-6	CAISESEENSPLHF
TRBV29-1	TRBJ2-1	CSVEEGPSGSYEQFF
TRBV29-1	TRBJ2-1	CSAAGTSGDTYNEQFF
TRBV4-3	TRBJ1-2	CASSQDRTGGGGYTF
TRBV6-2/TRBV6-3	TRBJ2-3	CASSYSGVSTDTQYF
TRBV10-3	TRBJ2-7	CAISEPGYEQYF
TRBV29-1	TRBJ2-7	CSVAPGSSYEQYF
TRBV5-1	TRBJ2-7	CASSSRTGGSTNEQYF
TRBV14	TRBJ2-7	CASSQDLGLAGARYEQYF
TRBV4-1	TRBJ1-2	CASSPTGTENGYTF
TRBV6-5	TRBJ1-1	CASSTGDTYTEAFF
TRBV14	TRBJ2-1	CASSPRVYNEQFF
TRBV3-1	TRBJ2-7	CASSQGDSDLLEQYF
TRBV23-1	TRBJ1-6	CASSQLPDNSPLDF
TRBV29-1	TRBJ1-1	CSVEEGGTEAFF
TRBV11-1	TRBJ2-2	CASSLSTHNTGELFF
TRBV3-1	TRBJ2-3	CASSQDLEDTQYF
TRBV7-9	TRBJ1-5	CASSLGAGHQPQHF
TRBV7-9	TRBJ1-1	CASSLGWGNTEAFF
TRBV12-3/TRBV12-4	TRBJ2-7	CASSFQRGDYEQYF
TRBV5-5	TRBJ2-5	CASRGEQETQYF